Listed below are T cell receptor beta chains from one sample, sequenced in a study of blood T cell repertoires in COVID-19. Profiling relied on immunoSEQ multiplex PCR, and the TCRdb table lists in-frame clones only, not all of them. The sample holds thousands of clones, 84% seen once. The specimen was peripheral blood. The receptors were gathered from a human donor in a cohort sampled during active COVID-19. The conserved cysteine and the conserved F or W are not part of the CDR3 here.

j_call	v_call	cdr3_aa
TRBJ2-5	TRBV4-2	ASSQEDVAGGAETQY
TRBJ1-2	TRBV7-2	ASSLGSGNYGYT
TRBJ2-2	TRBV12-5	ASGLVPGGTGELF
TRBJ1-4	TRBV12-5	ASHPQLAF
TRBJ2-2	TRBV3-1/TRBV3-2	ASSRRGSSNTGELF
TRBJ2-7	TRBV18	ASSPGEEQY
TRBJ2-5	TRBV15	ATSTLYQETQY
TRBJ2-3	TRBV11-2	ASRGTFLSTDTQY
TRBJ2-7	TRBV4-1	ASSLRGELYEQY
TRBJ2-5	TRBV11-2	ASSQGLAEETQY
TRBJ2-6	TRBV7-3	ASSFFSPTSGRASGANVLT
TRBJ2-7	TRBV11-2	ASSSGAPYEQY
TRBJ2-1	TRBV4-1	ASSQAGTRGNEQF
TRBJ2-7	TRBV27	ASSLSLAGGGEQY